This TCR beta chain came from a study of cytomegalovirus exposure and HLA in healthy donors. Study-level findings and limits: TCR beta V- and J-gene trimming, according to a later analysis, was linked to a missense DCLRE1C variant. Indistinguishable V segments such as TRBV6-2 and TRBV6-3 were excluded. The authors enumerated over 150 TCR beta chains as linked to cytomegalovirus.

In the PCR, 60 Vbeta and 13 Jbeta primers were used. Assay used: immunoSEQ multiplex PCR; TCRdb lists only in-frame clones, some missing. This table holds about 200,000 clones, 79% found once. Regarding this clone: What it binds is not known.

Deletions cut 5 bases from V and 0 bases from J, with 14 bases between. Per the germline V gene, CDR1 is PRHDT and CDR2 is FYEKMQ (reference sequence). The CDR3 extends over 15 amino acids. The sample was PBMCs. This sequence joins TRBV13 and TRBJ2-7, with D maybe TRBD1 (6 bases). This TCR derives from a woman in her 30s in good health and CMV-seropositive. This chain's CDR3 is CASSALTGYSYEQYF. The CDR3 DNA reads TGTGCCAGCAGCGCCTTAACAGGGTACTCCTACGAGCAGTACTTC.